The present TCR beta chain was sequenced within a study of cytomegalovirus exposure and HLA in healthy donors. Study as a whole: Earlier, about 180 million T cells were analyzed, and more than 100 million unique TCR beta sequences were found among them.

The CDR3 is made up of 12 amino acids. Germline V CDR1 and CDR2: SGHVS, FQNEAQ. PCR used 60 Vbeta primers and 13 Jbeta primers. Repertoires were generated with immunoSEQ multiplex PCR, while TCRdb's copy carries only in-frame clones and drops some. The sample gives some 96,000 clones, approximately 71% of which show up once; approximately 8% is in the top ten. When sampled, the donors appeared nominally healthy, though they likely had unrecorded immune exposures. The study's findings and limits: DRB1 had the most TCR associations and HLA-C the fewest, a later analysis found, with rates varying by HLA locus. CMV serostatus alone was available as immune exposure information.

Details on this clone: Antigen unknown. Relative to the germline gene, one junction end is altered; a read error may explain this.

The J gene is TRBJ1-1, the V gene TRBV7-8, with D unresolved. The source is a female donor in good health and CMV-seronegative. Source material: PBMCs. The CDR3 nucleotides are TGTGCCAGCAGCTTAGAGAGGACTGAGGCTTTCTTT. Translated, it gives CASSLERTEAFF.